The rows below give T cell receptor beta chains drawn from one sample of a study of siplizumab effects on memory and regulatory T cells. The table came from immunoSEQ multiplex PCR; TCRdb's copy has only in-frame clones and leaves some out. The table shows 90,000 to 130,000 clones, with 92% occurring only once. Input material: CD4+ T cells sorted from blood. The receptors come from a human donor in good health. Each CDR3 is given with its conserved first and last residue. Each record gives: V gene, clone size, J gene, D gene, CDR3 protein, CDR3 DNA. The D gene is left open where the match is weak. Clone sizes are given selectively: once, few, many, or a class where the clone is expanded.

v_gene: TRBV30; abundance: .; j_gene: TRBJ2-7; d_gene: .; CDR3aa: CAWSDRVLYEQYF; CDR3nt: TGTGCCTGGAGTGACAGGGTCCTCTACGAGCAGTACTTC
v_gene: TRBV2; abundance: .; j_gene: TRBJ2-5; d_gene: .; CDR3aa: CASLSVVETQYF; CDR3nt: TGTGCCAGCCTGTCGGTTGTGGAGACCCAGTACTTC
v_gene: TRBV7-2; abundance: .; j_gene: TRBJ1-2; d_gene: TRBD1; CDR3aa: CASSLSQGAAGNYGYTF; CDR3nt: TGTGCCAGCAGCTTAAGTCAGGGGGCGGCGGGCAACTATGGCTACACCTTC
v_gene: TRBV4-1; abundance: .; j_gene: TRBJ2-3; d_gene: .; CDR3aa: CASSQVGAIQPTDTQYF; CDR3nt: TGCGCCAGCAGCCAAGTGGGTGCCATTCAACCCACAGATACGCAGTATTTT
v_gene: TRBV9; abundance: .; j_gene: TRBJ2-1; d_gene: TRBD1; CDR3aa: CASSVGDRAGAEQFF; CDR3nt: TGTGCCAGCAGCGTAGGAGACAGGGCAGGAGCTGAGCAGTTCTTC
v_gene: TRBV6-1; abundance: .; j_gene: TRBJ2-3; d_gene: .; CDR3aa: CASSEVHITDTQYF; CDR3nt: TGTGCCAGCAGTGAGGTCCATATCACAGATACGCAGTATTTT
v_gene: TRBV4-1; abundance: .; j_gene: TRBJ1-4; d_gene: TRBD1; CDR3aa: CASSRLTGGEYEKLFF; CDR3nt: TGCGCCAGCAGCCGTCTAACAGGGGGCGAATACGAAAAACTGTTTTTT
v_gene: TRBV11-3; abundance: .; j_gene: TRBJ1-1; d_gene: .; CDR3aa: CASSLGENTEAFF; CDR3nt: TGTGCCAGCAGCTTAGGAGAGAACACTGAAGCTTTCTTT
v_gene: TRBV4-1; abundance: .; j_gene: TRBJ1-4; d_gene: TRBD1; CDR3aa: CASSLTGGEKLFF; CDR3nt: TGCGCCAGCAGCCTTACAGGGGGGGAAAAACTGTTTTTT
v_gene: TRBV7-2; abundance: once; j_gene: TRBJ2-4; d_gene: .; CDR3aa: CASSPFRQNIQYF; CDR3nt: TGTGCCAGCAGCCCGTTTAGACAAAACATTCAGTACTTC
v_gene: TRBV18; abundance: .; j_gene: TRBJ1-2; d_gene: .; CDR3aa: CASSEGSDYGYTF; CDR3nt: TGTGCCAGCTCAGAAGGATCTGACTATGGCTACACCTTC
v_gene: TRBV7-9; abundance: .; j_gene: TRBJ2-7; d_gene: TRBD1; CDR3aa: CASSLPGRTGSYEQYF; CDR3nt: TGTGCCAGCAGCTTACCCGGCCGGACAGGCTCCTACGAGCAGTACTTC
v_gene: TRBV7-2; abundance: .; j_gene: TRBJ1-5; d_gene: .; CDR3aa: CASSFGILGGPQHF; CDR3nt: TGTGCCAGCAGCTTCGGCATCCTGGGGGGGCCCCAGCATTTT
v_gene: TRBV6-1; abundance: .; j_gene: TRBJ2-1; d_gene: TRBD1; CDR3aa: CASSSQGAPFNEQFF; CDR3nt: TGTGCCAGCAGTTCTCAGGGGGCCCCTTTCAATGAGCAGTTCTTC
v_gene: TRBV9; abundance: .; j_gene: TRBJ2-7; d_gene: TRBD1; CDR3aa: CASSVDSGGNEQYF; CDR3nt: TGTGCCAGCAGCGTAGATTCAGGGGGCAACGAGCAGTACTTC
v_gene: TRBV9; abundance: .; j_gene: TRBJ1-1; d_gene: .; CDR3aa: CASSVEALGTEAFF; CDR3nt: TGTGCCAGCAGCGTAGAGGCCCTGGGCACTGAAGCTTTCTTT
v_gene: TRBV28; abundance: .; j_gene: TRBJ2-7; d_gene: TRBD2; CDR3aa: CASRSSGSPPYEQYF; CDR3nt: TGTGCCAGCAGATCTAGCGGGAGCCCCCCCTACGAGCAGTACTTC
v_gene: TRBV7-8; abundance: .; j_gene: TRBJ1-2; d_gene: TRBD1; CDR3aa: CASSPRDRGLYTF; CDR3nt: TGTGCCAGCAGCCCCCGGGACAGGGGCCTATACACCTTC
v_gene: TRBV4-1; abundance: once; j_gene: TRBJ2-3; d_gene: .; CDR3aa: CASSPSDYTDTQYF; CDR3nt: TGCGCCAGCAGCCCTTCCGACTACACAGATACGCAGTATTTT
v_gene: TRBV21-1; abundance: .; j_gene: TRBJ1-2; d_gene: .; CDR3aa: CASSKSGSKLVNYGYTF; CDR3nt: TGTGCCAGCAGCAAATCGGGGTCCAAGTTGGTTAACTATGGCTACACCTTC
v_gene: TRBV5-1; abundance: .; j_gene: TRBJ2-2; d_gene: .; CDR3aa: CASRSQQGGNTGELFF; CDR3nt: TGCGCCAGCAGATCCCAACAGGGTGGCAACACCGGGGAGCTGTTTTTT
v_gene: TRBV4-1; abundance: .; j_gene: TRBJ2-7; d_gene: TRBD2; CDR3aa: CASSQAGLAGFYEQYF; CDR3nt: TGCGCCAGCAGCCAGGCGGGACTAGCGGGGTTCTACGAGCAGTACTTC
v_gene: TRBV5-4; abundance: .; j_gene: TRBJ1-6; d_gene: TRBD1; CDR3aa: CASSQPGQGFPLHF; CDR3nt: TGTGCCAGCAGCCAACCGGGACAGGGGTTTCCCCTCCACTTT
v_gene: TRBV11-2; abundance: .; j_gene: TRBJ2-4; d_gene: .; CDR3aa: CASSLMEGVGIQYF; CDR3nt: TGTGCCAGCAGCTTAATGGAGGGCGTGGGCATTCAGTACTTC
v_gene: TRBV7-9; abundance: .; j_gene: TRBJ1-1; d_gene: .; CDR3aa: CASSRRLEDTEAFF; CDR3nt: TGTGCCAGCAGTCGCAGACTGGAAGACACTGAAGCTTTCTTT
v_gene: TRBV5-1; abundance: .; j_gene: TRBJ2-3; d_gene: .; CDR3aa: CASSLSAAVRDTQYF; CDR3nt: TGCGCCAGCAGCTTGTCAGCGGCCGTGCGAGATACGCAGTATTTT
v_gene: TRBV18; abundance: .; j_gene: TRBJ1-1; d_gene: .; CDR3aa: CASSTTAGNTEAFF; CDR3nt: TGTGCCAGCTCCACCACCGCAGGGAACACTGAAGCTTTCTTT
v_gene: TRBV29-1; abundance: .; j_gene: TRBJ2-5; d_gene: TRBD1; CDR3aa: CSVGTGQETQYF; CDR3nt: TGCAGCGTAGGGACAGGGCAAGAGACCCAGTACTTC
v_gene: TRBV29-1; abundance: .; j_gene: TRBJ1-1; d_gene: TRBD1; CDR3aa: CSAGQENTEAFF; CDR3nt: TGCAGCGCAGGACAGGAGAACACTGAAGCTTTCTTT
v_gene: TRBV2; abundance: .; j_gene: TRBJ1-2; d_gene: TRBD1; CDR3aa: CASSFDRDAGYTF; CDR3nt: TGTGCCAGCAGCTTTGACAGGGACGCTGGCTACACCTTC
v_gene: TRBV7-6; abundance: .; j_gene: TRBJ2-7; d_gene: TRBD2; CDR3aa: CASSSGLATYEQYF; CDR3nt: TGTGCCAGCAGTTCTGGACTAGCGACCTACGAGCAGTACTTC
v_gene: TRBV6-1; abundance: .; j_gene: TRBJ2-7; d_gene: TRBD2; CDR3aa: CASSEEGGGRGGRHEQYF; CDR3nt: TGTGCCAGCAGTGAAGAAGGTGGAGGGCGGGGGGGCCGCCACGAGCAGTACTTC
v_gene: TRBV18; abundance: .; j_gene: TRBJ2-7; d_gene: .; CDR3aa: CASSPLGYEQYF; CDR3nt: TGTGCCAGCTCACCATTAGGGTACGAGCAGTACTTC
v_gene: TRBV19; abundance: .; j_gene: TRBJ2-3; d_gene: TRBD1; CDR3aa: CASSMVKGAEDTQYF; CDR3nt: TGTGCCAGTAGTATGGTAAAGGGGGCTGAAGATACGCAGTATTTT
v_gene: TRBV10-2; abundance: .; j_gene: TRBJ2-3; d_gene: TRBD2; CDR3aa: CASSEGGSGDTQYF; CDR3nt: TGCGCCAGCAGTGAGGGCGGGAGTGGAGATACGCAGTATTTT
v_gene: TRBV19; abundance: .; j_gene: TRBJ1-6; d_gene: .; CDR3aa: CASSIAVFSPLHF; CDR3nt: TGTGCCAGTAGTATAGCCGTCTTTTCACCCCTCCACTTT
v_gene: TRBV5-1; abundance: .; j_gene: TRBJ2-7; d_gene: TRBD2; CDR3aa: CASRGTSAYEQYF; CDR3nt: TGCGCCAGCAGAGGGACTAGCGCCTACGAGCAGTACTTC
v_gene: TRBV5-1; abundance: few; j_gene: TRBJ2-1; d_gene: .; CDR3aa: CASSVPTGFYANEQFF; CDR3nt: TGCGCCAGCAGCGTACCCACAGGATTTTATGCCAATGAGCAGTTCTTC
v_gene: TRBV4-1; abundance: few; j_gene: TRBJ1-1; d_gene: TRBD1; CDR3aa: CASSQLQGDAEAFF; CDR3nt: TGCGCCAGCAGCCAACTACAGGGGGACGCTGAAGCTTTCTTT
v_gene: TRBV5-1; abundance: .; j_gene: TRBJ1-5; d_gene: .; CDR3aa: CASSLWGGENQPQHF; CDR3nt: TGCGCCAGCAGCTTGTGGGGCGGGGAGAATCAGCCCCAGCATTTT
v_gene: TRBV5-1; abundance: .; j_gene: TRBJ1-6; d_gene: TRBD1; CDR3aa: CASRSQGGNSPLHF; CDR3nt: TGCGCCAGCAGATCCCAGGGGGGTAATTCACCCCTCCACTTT
v_gene: TRBV19; abundance: .; j_gene: TRBJ2-7; d_gene: TRBD1; CDR3aa: CASSDLIKDRGKTQYF; CDR3nt: TGTGCCAGTAGCGACCTGATCAAGGACAGGGGCAAAACCCAGTACTTC
v_gene: TRBV5-1; abundance: .; j_gene: TRBJ1-1; d_gene: .; CDR3aa: CASGDLSMNTEAFF; CDR3nt: TGCGCCAGCGGGGATTTATCAATGAACACTGAAGCTTTCTTT
v_gene: TRBV7-9; abundance: .; j_gene: TRBJ1-1; d_gene: .; CDR3aa: CASTLEGTEAFF; CDR3nt: TGTGCCAGCACCTTAGAGGGCACTGAAGCTTTCTTT
v_gene: TRBV9; abundance: .; j_gene: TRBJ1-1; d_gene: .; CDR3aa: CASSVDGGQINTEAFF; CDR3nt: TGTGCCAGCAGCGTAGATGGTGGACAGATAAACACTGAAGCTTTCTTT
v_gene: TRBV2; abundance: .; j_gene: TRBJ1-2; d_gene: .; CDR3aa: CASSVSPDSYGYTF; CDR3nt: TGTGCCAGCAGTGTTAGCCCGGACAGCTATGGCTACACCTTC